This T cell receptor (beta chain) was sequenced for a study of beta chain features in type 1 diabetes listed by TCRdb under 2018. For the study in its entirety: Mean age, gender distribution, total cell number and subset yield were not different between patients and healthy donors. Across all samples, around 100 million sorted cells were examined, and cell number per subset correlated strongly with RNA yield. The study compared the TCRB repertoires of sorted circulating CD4+ T cell subsets in recently diagnosed type 1 diabetes patients with those in matched healthy donors. Regulatory and stem cell-like memory subsets were obtained from only 8 patients and roughly eight healthy donors, while naive and central memory subsets were obtained from all 30 or so donors.

Paper-wide results and their limitations: Type 1 diabetes patients showed a moderate but significant shortening of TCRB CDR3 length in all four CD4+ subsets. Only small numbers of individuals were included in the HLA sub-analyses, which left unresolved whether HLA type had any influence on TCRB rearrangement. The naive, central memory and regulatory TCRB repertoires appeared to resemble one another more closely among patients than among healthy donors. Because cDNA was sequenced instead of genomic DNA, activated cells with high expression could be over-represented, although the groups did not differ in activation or CD3 levels. Shorter templates might have been favored by PCR, but patient and control samples were amplified and corrected together, so both groups would have been affected equally by any skew. At VDJ recombination sites, patients with type 1 diabetes made fewer insertions and deleted more nucleotides, a pattern implying thymic rearrangement abnormalities.

Regarding this clone: Its cognate antigen has yet to be identified. Base quality data are lacking; no much larger clone is found one base away.

Each donor gave one peripheral blood draw, averaging approximately 110 mL, which was collected into heparinised tubes. Naive, central memory, regulatory and stem cell-like memory CD4+ T cells were sorted on a BD FACSAria II using a panel including CD45RO, CCR7, CD25, CD127, CD95 and CD27. All sorted populations exceeded 98% purity. Right away, PBMCs were isolated by Lymphoprep density gradient centrifugation and were stained directly, with no culture step. Samples were stained and sorted in pairs, with one healthy donor and one patient per experiment, so that batch effects were minimized. The entire isolated RNA was reverse transcribed using the High Capacity cDNA Reverse Transcription Kit, and thus expressed TCRB transcripts were sequenced. Naive, central memory and regulatory T cell samples underwent deep immunoSEQ sequencing, averaging about 3.57 million total reads per sample. After sorted cells were lysed in RLT buffer, RNA was extracted with DNase-treated RNeasy Micro or Mini kits, with the choice depending on cell number. To prevent cross-contamination, every cell subset was processed on its own, while patient and healthy donor samples were processed together. The immunoSEQ multiplex PCR was used to amplify TCRB sequences from cDNA, yielding 87-bp fragments that span the CDR3 region. Sequencing of the amplicons was done on the Illumina HiSeq platform. The study's processing was this. PCR bias was corrected computationally using synthetic template baselines, and reads within Hamming distance 2 were collapsed, with unmergeable singletons discarded. Reads were aligned against IMGT so that V, D and J genes, CDR3 length and insertions or deletions at six rearrangement sites could be assigned. Within each subset, clonotype counts were normalized to the number of sorted cells before true diversity and Gini coefficients were calculated with the tcR R package. Repertoire sharing was quantified using the overlap coefficient calculated on TCRB nucleotide sequences. Out-of-frame TCRB sequences from naive cells were analyzed as a proxy for the pre-selection repertoire. Here the immuneACCESS table is served through TCRdb, limited to in-frame sequences with V and J called. Missing clones are a known gap in these copies; in checked studies unresolved V genes cover under half, and the rest lacks a known reason. Clone size and the V and J calls come from that table; the DNA yielded D and trimming. The sample table contains about 260,000 clones; only one count was recorded for over 65% of them. 0.053% of the sample goes to the ten largest clones.

Looking up the germline V gene (reference sequence) yields CDR1 LNHDA and CDR2 SQIVND. Its CDR3 holds 13 amino acids, cysteine through phenylalanine. Left in the record is the CDR3 DNA by itself, 39 bases read in frame from the first base. Trimming at the junction amounts to 10 bases on V and 4 bases on J, and the germline ends lie 13 bases apart. The clonotype originates from a man aged 25 to 45 in good health. Source material: naive CD4+ T cells from blood. This sample's cell subset or site label indicates: true naive CD4+ T cells. The chain was built from TRBV19 and TRBJ2-2; matching of 5 bases hints at TRBD1 as the D gene. In nucleotides, the sequence is TGTGCCACCAGCCAGGGTGCCACCGGGGAGCTGTTTTTT. This translates into CATSQGATGELFF.